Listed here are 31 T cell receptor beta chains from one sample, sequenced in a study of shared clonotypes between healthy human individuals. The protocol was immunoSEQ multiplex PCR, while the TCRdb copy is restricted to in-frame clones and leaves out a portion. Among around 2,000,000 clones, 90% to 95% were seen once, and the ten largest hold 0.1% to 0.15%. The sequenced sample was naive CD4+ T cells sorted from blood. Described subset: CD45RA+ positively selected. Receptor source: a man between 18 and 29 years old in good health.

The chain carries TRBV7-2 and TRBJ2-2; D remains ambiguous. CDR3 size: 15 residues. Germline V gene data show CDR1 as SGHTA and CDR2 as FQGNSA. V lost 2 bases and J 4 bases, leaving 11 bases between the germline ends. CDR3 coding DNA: TGTGCCAGCAGCTTAAGTCTAGGAATCACCGGGGAGCTGTTTTTT. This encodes CASSLSLGITGELFF.

In DNA, the CDR3 is TGCGCCAGCAGAGACGGACTCACCACAGATACGCAGTATTTT. Translated, it gives CASRDGLTTDTQYF. The V and J genes are TRBV5-1 and TRBJ2-3; perhaps TRBD2 as D (5 bases). This CDR3 has 14 amino acids. V lost 5 bases and J 2 bases, leaving 12 bases between the germline ends. CDR1 and CDR2 (germline): SGHRS, YFSETQ.

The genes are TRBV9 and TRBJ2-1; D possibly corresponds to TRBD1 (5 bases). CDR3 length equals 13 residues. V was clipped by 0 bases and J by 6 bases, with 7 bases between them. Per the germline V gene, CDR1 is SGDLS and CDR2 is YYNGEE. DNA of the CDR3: TGTGCCAGCAGCGTAGGAAGGGGCAATGAGCAGTTCTTC. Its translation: CASSVGRGNEQFF.

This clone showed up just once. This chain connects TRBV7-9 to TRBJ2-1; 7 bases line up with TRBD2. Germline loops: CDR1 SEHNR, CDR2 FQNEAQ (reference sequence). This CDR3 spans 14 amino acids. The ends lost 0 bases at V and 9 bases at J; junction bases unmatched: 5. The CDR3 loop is CASSLAWGGSEQFF. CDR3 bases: TGTGCCAGCAGCTTAGCTTGGGGGGGAAGTGAGCAGTTCTTC. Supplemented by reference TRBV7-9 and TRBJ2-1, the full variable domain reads DTGVSQNPRHKITKRGQNVTFRCDPISEHNRLYWYRQTLGQGPEFLTYFQNEAQLEKSRLLSDRFSAERPKGSFSTLEIQRTEQGDSAMYLCASSLAWGGSEQFFGPGTRLTVL.

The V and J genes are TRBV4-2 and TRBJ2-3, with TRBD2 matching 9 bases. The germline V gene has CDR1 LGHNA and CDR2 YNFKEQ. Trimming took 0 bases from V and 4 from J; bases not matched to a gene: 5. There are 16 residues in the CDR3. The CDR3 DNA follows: TGTGCCAGCAGCCAAGAAGGGGCGGGGGGGTCAGATACGCAGTATTTT. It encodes CASSQEGAGGSDTQYF.

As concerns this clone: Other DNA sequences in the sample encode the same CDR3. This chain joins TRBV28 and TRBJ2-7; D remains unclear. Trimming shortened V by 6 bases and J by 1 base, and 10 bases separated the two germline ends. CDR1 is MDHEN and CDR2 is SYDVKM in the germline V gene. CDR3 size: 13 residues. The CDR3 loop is CASSPGQSYEQYF. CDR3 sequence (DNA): TGTGCCAGCAGCCCCGGGCAGTCCTACGAGCAGTACTTC.

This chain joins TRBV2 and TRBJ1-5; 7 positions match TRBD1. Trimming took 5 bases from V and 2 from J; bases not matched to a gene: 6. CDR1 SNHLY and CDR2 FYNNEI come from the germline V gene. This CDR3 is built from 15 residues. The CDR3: CASSNRGFGNQPQHF. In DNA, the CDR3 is TGTGCCAGCAGTAACAGGGGATTCGGCAATCAGCCCCAGCATTTT. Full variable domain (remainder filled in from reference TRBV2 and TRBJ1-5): EPEVTQTPSHQVTQMGQEVILRCVPISNHLYFYWYRQILGQKVEFLVSFYNNEISEKSEIFDDQFSVERPDGSNFTLKIRSTKLEDSAMYFCASSNRGFGNQPQHFGDGTRLSIL.

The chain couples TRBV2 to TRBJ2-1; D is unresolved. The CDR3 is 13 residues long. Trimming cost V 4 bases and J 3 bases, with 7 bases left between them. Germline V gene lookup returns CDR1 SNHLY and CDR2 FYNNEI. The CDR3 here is CASSVYSYNEQFF. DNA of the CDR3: TGTGCCAGCAGTGTATACAGCTACAATGAGCAGTTCTTC.

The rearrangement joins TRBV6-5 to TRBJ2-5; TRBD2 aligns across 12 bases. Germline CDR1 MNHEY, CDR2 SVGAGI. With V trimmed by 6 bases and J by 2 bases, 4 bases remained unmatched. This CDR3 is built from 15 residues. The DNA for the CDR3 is TGTGCCAGCAGCCGGGGACTAGCGGGTCAAGAGACCCAGTACTTC. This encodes CASSRGLAGQETQYF.

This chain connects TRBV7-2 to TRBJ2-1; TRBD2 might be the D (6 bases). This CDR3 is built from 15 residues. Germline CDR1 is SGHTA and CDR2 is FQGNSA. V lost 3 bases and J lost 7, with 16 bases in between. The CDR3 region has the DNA TGTGCCAGCAGCTTTGCGGGACCCAAAGCGAATGAGCAGTTCTTC. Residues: CASSFAGPKANEQFF.

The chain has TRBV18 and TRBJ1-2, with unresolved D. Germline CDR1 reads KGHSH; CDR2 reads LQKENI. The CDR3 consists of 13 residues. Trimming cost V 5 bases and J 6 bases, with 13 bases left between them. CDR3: CASSTGVRDGYTF. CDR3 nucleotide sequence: TGTGCCAGCTCAACCGGGGTTCGGGATGGCTACACCTTC. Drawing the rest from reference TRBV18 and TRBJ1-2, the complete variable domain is NAGVMQNPRHLVRRRGQEARLRCSPMKGHSHVYWYRQLPEEGLKFMVYLQKENIIDESGMPKERFSAEFPKEGPSILRIQQVVRGDSAAYFCASSTGVRDGYTFGSGTRLTVV.

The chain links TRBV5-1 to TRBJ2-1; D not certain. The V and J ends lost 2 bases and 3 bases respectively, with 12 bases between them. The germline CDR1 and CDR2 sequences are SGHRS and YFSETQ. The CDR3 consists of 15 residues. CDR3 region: CASSLGPENYNEQFF. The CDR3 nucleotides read TGCGCCAGCAGCTTAGGCCCCGAGAACTACAATGAGCAGTTCTTC.

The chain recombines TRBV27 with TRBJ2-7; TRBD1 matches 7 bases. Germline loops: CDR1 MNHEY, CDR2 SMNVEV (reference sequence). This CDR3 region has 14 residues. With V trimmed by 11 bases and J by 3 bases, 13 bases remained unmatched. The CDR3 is CAASPGTAGYEQYF. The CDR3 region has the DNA TGTGCCGCATCGCCCGGGACAGCAGGCTACGAGCAGTACTTC.

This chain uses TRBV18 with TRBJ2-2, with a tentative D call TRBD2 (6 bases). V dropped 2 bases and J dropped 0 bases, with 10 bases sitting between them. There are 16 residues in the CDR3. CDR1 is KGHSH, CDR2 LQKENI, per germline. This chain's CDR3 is CASSPGGAPNTGELFF. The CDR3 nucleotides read TGTGCCAGCTCACCAGGCGGGGCCCCGAACACCGGGGAGCTGTTTTTT.

The CDR3 loop reads CAWSLDNQAFF. The CDR3 DNA follows: TGTGCCTGGAGTCTGGACAACCAGGCTTTCTTT. The rearrangement joins TRBV30 to TRBJ1-1, with a weak D call TRBD1 (5 bases). Germline CDR1 is GTSNPN and CDR2 is SVGIG (reference sequence). The germline V and J ends were trimmed by 2 bases and 11 bases, with 12 bases remaining between them. The CDR3 extends over 11 amino acids.

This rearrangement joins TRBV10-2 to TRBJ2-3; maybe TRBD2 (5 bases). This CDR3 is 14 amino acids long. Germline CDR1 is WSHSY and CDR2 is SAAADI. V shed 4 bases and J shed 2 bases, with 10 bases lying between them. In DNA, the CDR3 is TGCGCCAGCAGTGTGAGCGGTAACACAGATACGCAGTATTTT. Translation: CASSVSGNTDTQYF.

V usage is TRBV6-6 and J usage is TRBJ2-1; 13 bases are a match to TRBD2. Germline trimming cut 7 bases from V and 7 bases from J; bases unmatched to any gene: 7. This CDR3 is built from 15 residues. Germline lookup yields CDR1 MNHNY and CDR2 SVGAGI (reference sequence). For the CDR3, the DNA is TGTGCCAGCATCCGGACTAGCGGGAGTCTTAATGAGCAGTTCTTC. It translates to CASIRTSGSLNEQFF.

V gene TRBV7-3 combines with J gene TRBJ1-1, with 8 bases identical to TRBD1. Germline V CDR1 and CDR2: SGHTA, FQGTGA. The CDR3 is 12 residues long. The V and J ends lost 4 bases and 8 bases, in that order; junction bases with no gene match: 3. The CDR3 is CASSSGTGEAFF. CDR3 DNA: TGTGCCAGCAGCTCAGGGACAGGCGAAGCTTTCTTT.

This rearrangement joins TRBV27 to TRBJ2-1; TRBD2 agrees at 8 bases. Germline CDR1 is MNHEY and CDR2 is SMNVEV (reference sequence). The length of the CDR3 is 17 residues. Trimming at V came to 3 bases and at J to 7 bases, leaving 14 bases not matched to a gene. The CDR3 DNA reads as TGTGCCAGCAGTTTGGGGCGTCCGGGAGGGGCACCGAATGAGCAGTTCTTC. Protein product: CASSLGRPGGAPNEQFF.

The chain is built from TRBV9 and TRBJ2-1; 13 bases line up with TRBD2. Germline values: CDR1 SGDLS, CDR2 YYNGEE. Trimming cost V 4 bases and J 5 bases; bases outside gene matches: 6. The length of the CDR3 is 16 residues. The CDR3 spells CASSPQGLAGNNEQFF. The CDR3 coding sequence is TGTGCCAGCAGCCCCCAGGGACTAGCGGGAAACAATGAGCAGTTCTTC.

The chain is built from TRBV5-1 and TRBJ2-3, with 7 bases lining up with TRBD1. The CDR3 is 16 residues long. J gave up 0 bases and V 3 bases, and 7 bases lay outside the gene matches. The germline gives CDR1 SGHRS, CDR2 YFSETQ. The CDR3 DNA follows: TGCGCCAGCAGCTATGGACAGGCCCTTAGCACAGATACGCAGTATTTT. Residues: CASSYGQALSTDTQYF.

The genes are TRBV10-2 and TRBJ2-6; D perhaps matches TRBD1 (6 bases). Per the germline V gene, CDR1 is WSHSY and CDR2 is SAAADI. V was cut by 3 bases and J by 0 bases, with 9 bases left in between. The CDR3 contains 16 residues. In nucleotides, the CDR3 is TGCGCCAGCAGTGACAGGGGAAGCTCTGGGGCCAACGTCCTGACTTTC. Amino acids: CASSDRGSSGANVLTF.

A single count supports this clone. CDR3 protein: CASSLRDRGLQPQHF. CDR3 coding DNA: TGTGCCAGCAGTCTCCGGGACAGGGGTCTACAGCCCCAGCATTTT. The rearrangement links TRBV6-6 to TRBJ1-5, with 10 bases aligning to TRBD1. V lost 5 bases and J lost 7; bases outside the gene matches: 8. CDR1 MNHNY and CDR2 SVGAGI come from the germline V gene (reference sequence). The CDR3 sequence is 15 residues long.

DNA for the CDR3: TGTGCCATCAGTTCAGGGCAAAGCTCCTACGAGCAGTACTTC. It encodes CAISSGQSSYEQYF. The V gene is TRBV10-3, the J gene TRBJ2-7; TRBD1 might be the D (5 bases). The CDR3 spans 14 residues. The V end lost 5 bases, the J end lost 0 bases, and 11 bases lay between the germline ends. Germline values: CDR1 ENHRY, CDR2 SYGVKD.

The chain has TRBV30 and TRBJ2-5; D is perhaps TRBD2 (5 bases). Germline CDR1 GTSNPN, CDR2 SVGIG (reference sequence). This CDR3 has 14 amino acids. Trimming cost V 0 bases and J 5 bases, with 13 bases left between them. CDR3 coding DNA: TGTGCCTGGAGTGTACAGCCAGGAGGTGAGACCCAGTACTTC. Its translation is CAWSVQPGGETQYF.

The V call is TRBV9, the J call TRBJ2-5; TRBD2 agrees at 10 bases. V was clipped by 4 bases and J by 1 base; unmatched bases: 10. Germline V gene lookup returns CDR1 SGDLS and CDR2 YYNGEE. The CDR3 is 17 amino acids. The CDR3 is CASSSTVAGGIQETQYF. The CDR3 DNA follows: TGTGCCAGCAGCTCAACGGTAGCGGGGGGCATCCAAGAGACCCAGTACTTC.

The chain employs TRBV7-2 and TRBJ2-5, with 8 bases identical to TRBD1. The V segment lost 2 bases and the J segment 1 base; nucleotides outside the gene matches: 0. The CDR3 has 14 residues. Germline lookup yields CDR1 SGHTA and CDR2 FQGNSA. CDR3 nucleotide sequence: TGTGCCAGCAGCTTACAGGGGGCCCAAGAGACCCAGTACTTC. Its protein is CASSLQGAQETQYF.

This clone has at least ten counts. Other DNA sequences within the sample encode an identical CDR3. CDR3 sequence reads: CASSLGQSTGELFF. CDR3 coding DNA: TGTGCCAGCAGCTTGGGTCAGTCCACCGGGGAGCTGTTTTTT. This chain connects TRBV5-6 to TRBJ2-2, with D hard to call. Germline V CDR1 and CDR2: SGHDT, YYEEEE. The V gene lost 0 bases and the J gene lost 4 bases, with 7 bases spanning the gap. The CDR3 has 14 amino acids.

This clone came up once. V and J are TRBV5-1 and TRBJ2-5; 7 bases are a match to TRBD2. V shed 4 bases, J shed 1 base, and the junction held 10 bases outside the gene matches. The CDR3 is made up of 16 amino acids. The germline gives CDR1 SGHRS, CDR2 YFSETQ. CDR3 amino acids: CASSLTSVLGQETQYF. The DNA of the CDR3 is TGCGCCAGCAGCCTCACTAGCGTCCTGGGCCAAGAGACCCAGTACTTC.

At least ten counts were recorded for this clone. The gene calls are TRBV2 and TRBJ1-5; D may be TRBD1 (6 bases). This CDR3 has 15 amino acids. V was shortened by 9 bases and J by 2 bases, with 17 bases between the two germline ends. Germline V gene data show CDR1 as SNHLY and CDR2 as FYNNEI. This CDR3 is CASTGGGRGNQPQHF. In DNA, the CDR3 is TGTGCCAGTACCGGAGGGGGGAGGGGCAATCAGCCCCAGCATTTT. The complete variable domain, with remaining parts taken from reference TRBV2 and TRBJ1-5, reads EPEVTQTPSHQVTQMGQEVILRCVPISNHLYFYWYRQILGQKVEFLVSFYNNEISEKSEIFDDQFSVERPDGSNFTLKIRSTKLEDSAMYFCASTGGGRGNQPQHFGDGTRLSIL.

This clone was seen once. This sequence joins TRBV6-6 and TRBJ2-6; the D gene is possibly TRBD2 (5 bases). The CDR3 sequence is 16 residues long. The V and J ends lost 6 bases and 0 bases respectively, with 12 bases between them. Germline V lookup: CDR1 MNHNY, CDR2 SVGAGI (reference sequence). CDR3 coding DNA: TGTGCCAGCAGCGAGGTGGGAGTCTCTGGGGCCAACGTCCTGACTTTC. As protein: CASSEVGVSGANVLTF.